This TCR beta chain originates from a study of a mutant IDH1 vaccine in newly diagnosed glioma. Overall study: Most patients had radiochemotherapy with temozolomide before enrollment; others had one alone.

For this clone: What it recognizes is unknown.

Time point described: week 23, last vaccination. The investigators gave 300 ug of mutant IDH1 20-mer peptide in each vaccine dose, together with topical imiquimod. In every donor, the tumor was a new WHO grade 3 or 4 IDH1-mutant, ATRX-lost astrocytoma. The junction had 15 bases not matched to a gene; V was cut back by 2 bases and J by 0 bases. The germline CDR1 and CDR2 sequences are MNHNS and SASEGT. The CDR3 has 21 residues. The table came from immunoSEQ multiplex PCR; TCRdb's copy has only in-frame clones and leaves some out. The sample lists 58,000 or so clones, about 89% occurring once. This chain joins TRBV6-1 and TRBJ2-4; TRBD2 matches 11 bases. This sequence originates from a man aged 40-55 years with glioma. The specimen was PBMCs, collected from a glioma patient whose treatment included an IDH1 peptide vaccine. CDR3 sequence reads: CASSEKSYLGLADLAKNIQYF. The CDR3 coding sequence is TGTGCCAGCAGTGAAAAGTCCTATTTGGGACTAGCGGATCTAGCCAAAAACATTCAGTACTTC.